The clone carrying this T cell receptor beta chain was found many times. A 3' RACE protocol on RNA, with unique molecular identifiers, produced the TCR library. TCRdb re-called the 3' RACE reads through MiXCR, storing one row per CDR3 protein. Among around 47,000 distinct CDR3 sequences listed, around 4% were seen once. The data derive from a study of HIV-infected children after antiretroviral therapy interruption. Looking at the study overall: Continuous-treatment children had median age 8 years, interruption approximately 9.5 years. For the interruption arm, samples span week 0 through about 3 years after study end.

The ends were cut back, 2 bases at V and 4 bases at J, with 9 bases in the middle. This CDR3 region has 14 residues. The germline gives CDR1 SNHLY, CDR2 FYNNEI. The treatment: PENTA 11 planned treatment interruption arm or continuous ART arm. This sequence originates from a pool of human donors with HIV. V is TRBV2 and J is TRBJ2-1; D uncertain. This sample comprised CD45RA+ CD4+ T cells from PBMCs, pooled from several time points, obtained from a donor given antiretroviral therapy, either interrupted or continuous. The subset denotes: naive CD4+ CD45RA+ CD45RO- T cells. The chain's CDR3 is CASSESRSYNEQFF. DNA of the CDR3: TGTGCCAGCAGTGAATCCCGCAGTTACAATGAGCAGTTCTTC. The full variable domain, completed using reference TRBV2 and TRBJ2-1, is EPEVTQTPSHQVTQMGQEVILRCVPISNHLYFYWYRQILGQKVEFLVSFYNNEISEKSEIFDDQFSVERPDGSNFTLKIRSTKLEDSAMYFCASSESRSYNEQFFGPGTRLTVL.